This entry concerns a single TCR beta chain. No antigen is known for it. The CDR3 covers 14 residues. V lost 0 bases, J lost 6 bases, and 9 bases lay in between. Germline CDR1 and CDR2: LNHNV and YYDKDF (reference sequence). The sample comes from a study of T cells in localized non-small cell lung cancer. General study points: Among the tissues sampled, uninvolved adjacent lung had the highest T cell clonality, above tumor. Heterogeneity cannot be ruled out, as sequencing used one tumor region only.

Produced via immunoSEQ multiplex PCR; TCRdb's table is partial and in-frame only. The table has a few thousand clones, 85% seen once. The chain uses TRBV15 and TRBJ1-5; D is ambiguous. This specimen was PBMCs, taken before any cancer treatment. The source of this sequence is a woman aged 40 to 75 with stage II lung adenocarcinoma. For the CDR3, the DNA is TGTGCCACCAGCAGAGATGTAAGTGGTCAGCCCCAGCATTTT. Translation: CATSRDVSGQPQHF.